Each of the 16 T cell receptor beta chains below was sequenced from the same sample in a study of metastatic and nonmetastatic thyroid tumors. Every patient was untreated before thyroid surgery. TCRdb re-called the PCR reads via MiXCR. The table shows about 35,000 clones, with about 30% occurring only once. What was sequenced was tumor tissue. These receptors were taken from a female donor with papillary thyroid cancer or a benign thyroid nodule (not recorded which). Some clones in this sample may be carry-over from other donors' samples.

As to this clone: This may be a read error: a much more frequent sequence differs by one nucleotide. This sample includes further DNA sequences coding for the same CDR3. This chain uses TRBV6-1 with TRBJ2-3; 8 bases are shared with TRBD1. Germline V gene data show CDR1 as MNHNS and CDR2 as SASEGT. The CDR3 runs 15 residues. The trim removed 3 bases at V and 6 bases at J, leaving 8 bases unmatched. For the CDR3, the DNA is TGTGCCAGCAGTGACGGACAGGGTGATGCTGATACGCAGTATTTT. Encoded protein: CASSDGQGDADTQYF.

V usage is TRBV11-2 and J usage is TRBJ2-1, with 10 positions matching TRBD1. CDR1 and CDR2 (germline): SGHAT, FQNNGV. J lost 8 bases, V lost 4 bases, and 8 bases had no gene match. This CDR3 comprises 15 residues. CDR3 sequence reads: CASSSRRDRGHEQFF. CDR3 in DNA: TGTGCCAGCAGCTCACGCCGGGACAGGGGTCATGAGCAGTTCTTC.

V usage is TRBV6-1 and J usage is TRBJ2-7; D is undetermined. CDR1 MNHNS and CDR2 SASEGT come from the germline V gene. V lost 6 bases and J lost 4, with 16 bases in between. This CDR3 is 14 amino acids long. The CDR3 DNA sequence: TGTGCCAGCAGGGCCCGGCGTACCCTATACGAGCAGTACTTC. Amino acid sequence: CASRARRTLYEQYF.

The genes are TRBV20-1 and TRBJ2-2; the match to TRBD1 covers 8 bases. Trimming cost V 1 base and J 4 bases; bases outside gene matches: 5. The CDR3 consists of 15 residues. CDR1 and CDR2 from the germline V gene are DFQATT and SNEGSKA (reference sequence). The CDR3 spells CSARVRGQGTGELFF. CDR3 sequence (DNA): TGCAGTGCTAGAGTCAGGGGGCAAGGCACCGGGGAGCTGTTTTTT.

This clone was observed a few times. This chain joins TRBV15 and TRBJ2-3; D might be TRBD2 (5 bases). Germline loops: CDR1 LNHNV, CDR2 YYDKDF (reference sequence). This CDR3 region has 15 residues. V lost 0 bases to trimming and J lost 4 bases, with 11 bases between them. Here the CDR3 DNA reads TGTGCCACCAGCAGAGATCGGGGAGTGCCAGATACGCAGTATTTT. Translating it yields CATSRDRGVPDTQYF.

The V gene is TRBV5-1, the J gene TRBJ2-1; 8 nucleotides match TRBD1. After removal of 2 bases from V and 6 bases from J, the junction contained 1 base not matched to a gene. In germline, CDR1 is SGHRS, CDR2 YFSETQ. The CDR3 totals 13 residues. The CDR3 is CASSFGQGNEQFF. DNA for the CDR3: TGCGCCAGCAGCTTCGGACAGGGCAATGAGCAGTTCTTC.

There are a few counts of this clone. This sequence joins TRBV25-1 and TRBJ2-1; D not resolved. Trimming removed 4 bases from V and 8 bases from J, with 9 bases in between. The CDR3 is made up of 12 amino acids. From germline, CDR1 is MGHDK and CDR2 SYGVNS. The CDR3 reads CASSAQGDEQFF. The CDR3 DNA sequence: TGTGCCAGCAGTGCGCAAGGAGATGAGCAGTTCTTC.

This chain uses TRBV6-1 with TRBJ2-1, with 8 bases fitting TRBD1. This CDR3 spans 12 amino acids. CDR1 is MNHNS and CDR2 is SASEGT in the germline V gene. Trimming took 6 bases from V and 7 from J; bases not matched to a gene: 2. This chain's CDR3 is CASRRQGNEQFF. CDR3 nucleotides: TGTGCCAGCAGGCGACAGGGGAATGAGCAGTTCTTC.

This clone was found a few times. At one end the junction does not follow the germline gene, possibly because of a read error. The chain joins TRBV2 to TRBJ2-7; 10 positions match TRBD2. CDR3 length: 15 residues. The germline gives CDR1 SNHLY, CDR2 FYNNEI. CDR3 bases: TGTGCCGGCAGTGAAGAGGCTAGCGGGAGTATCGAGCAGTACTTC. Residues: CAGSEEASGSIEQYF. Together with reference TRBV2 and TRBJ2-7, the CDR3 gives the full variable domain: EPEVTQTPSHQVTQMGQEVILRCVPISNHLYFYWYRQILGQKVEFLVSFYNNEISEKSEIFDDQFSVERPDGSNFTLKIRSTKLEDSAMYFCAGSEEASGSIEQYFGPGTRLTVT.

By share, this clone ranks as medium-sized. J is TRBJ2-5 and V is TRBV7-8, with a possible D match to TRBD1 (6 bases). This CDR3 comprises 16 residues. V was trimmed by 2 bases and J by 2 bases, leaving 15 bases between them. CDR1 and CDR2 from the germline V gene are SGHVS and FQNEAQ. CDR3 loop: CASSLNRVSPQETQYF. The CDR3 DNA follows: TGTGCCAGCAGCTTAAACAGGGTGAGTCCACAAGAGACCCAGTACTTC.

This sequence joins TRBV15 and TRBJ2-7, with 9 bases matching TRBD1. There are 15 residues in the CDR3. Germline V gene sequence: CDR1 LNHNV, CDR2 YYDKDF (reference sequence). Trimming cost V 0 bases and J 5 bases; bases outside gene matches: 5. The CDR3 region is CATSRDKGTGNEQYF. CDR3 DNA: TGTGCCACCAGCAGAGATAAGGGGACAGGGAACGAGCAGTACTTC.

V usage is TRBV27 and J usage is TRBJ2-7, with 7 nucleotides matching TRBD2. This CDR3 spans 14 amino acids. Germline V CDR1 and CDR2: MNHEY, SMNVEV (reference sequence). The ends lost 5 bases at V and 7 bases at J; junction bases unmatched: 11. CDR3 region: CASSRDYPGEEQYF. The CDR3 nucleotides read TGTGCCAGCAGTAGGGACTACCCGGGGGAAGAGCAGTACTTC.

In this sample, this clone turned up a few times. This sequence joins TRBV28 and TRBJ1-6, with D unresolved. The germline V gene has CDR1 MDHEN and CDR2 SYDVKM. V was shortened by 6 bases and J by 9 bases, with 15 bases between the two germline ends. The CDR3 consists of 14 residues. The CDR3 sequence is CASRPRTASSPLHF. Here the CDR3 DNA reads TGTGCCAGCAGACCTCGGACGGCCTCTTCACCCCTCCACTTT. The entire variable domain, with the rest obtained from reference TRBV28 and TRBJ1-6, is as follows: DVKVTQSSRYLVKRTGEKVFLECVQDMDHENMFWYRQDPGLGLRLIYFSYDVKMKEKGDIPEGYSVSREKKERFSLILESASTNQTSMYLCASRPRTASSPLHFGNGTRLTVT.

This clone was observed a handful of times. This chain connects TRBV5-1 to TRBJ2-5, with D perhaps TRBD2 (6 bases). The CDR3 consists of 16 residues. V dropped 4 bases and J dropped 3 bases, with 19 bases sitting between them. Germline-derived CDR1 and CDR2 are SGHRS and YFSETQ. The CDR3 region is CASSGNSGTPEETQYF. The CDR3 DNA follows: TGCGCCAGCAGCGGAAACTCCGGGACTCCGGAAGAGACCCAGTACTTC.

With regard to this clone: The germline gene is not matched at one end of the junction; a read error may be the cause. This CDR3 is CAWNLAVADTRELFF. As DNA, the CDR3 is TGTGCCTGGAATCTAGCGGTCGCGGACACCAGGGAGCTGTTTTTT. The chain couples TRBV30 to TRBJ2-2, with 7 bases aligning to TRBD2. The CDR3 has 15 residues. Germline CDR1 reads GTSNPN; CDR2 reads SVGIG (reference sequence).

The J gene is TRBJ2-2, the V gene TRBV7-2, with TRBD2 as a possible D gene (5 bases). The CDR3 has 15 amino acids. Trimming removed 3 bases from V and 3 bases from J, with 11 bases in between. In germline, CDR1 is SGHTA, CDR2 FQGNSA. CDR3 DNA: TGTGCCAGCAGCTTTTCGGGAACGGACACCGGGGAGCTGTTTTTT. This translates into CASSFSGTDTGELFF.